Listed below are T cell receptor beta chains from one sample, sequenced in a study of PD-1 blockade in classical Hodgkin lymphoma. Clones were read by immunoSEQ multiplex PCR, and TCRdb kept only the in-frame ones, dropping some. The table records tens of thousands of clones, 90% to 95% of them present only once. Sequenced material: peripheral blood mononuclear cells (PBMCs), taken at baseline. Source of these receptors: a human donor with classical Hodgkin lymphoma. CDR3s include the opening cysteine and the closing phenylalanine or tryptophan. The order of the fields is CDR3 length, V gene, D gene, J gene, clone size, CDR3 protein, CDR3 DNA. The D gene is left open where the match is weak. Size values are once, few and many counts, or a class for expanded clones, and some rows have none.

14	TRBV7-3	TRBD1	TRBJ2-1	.	CASSFGTGANEQFF	TGTGCCAGCAGCTTCGGGACAGGGGCGAATGAGCAGTTCTTC
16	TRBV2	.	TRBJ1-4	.	CASSDGRGREKEKLFF	TGTGCCAGCAGTGACGGTCGGGGCCGCGAAAAGGAAAAACTGTTTTTT
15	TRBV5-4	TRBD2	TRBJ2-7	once	CASSLASGTPYEQYF	TGTGCCAGCAGCTTGGCTAGCGGGACTCCCTACGAGCAGTACTTC
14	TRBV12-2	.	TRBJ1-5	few	CASRLEESNQPQHF	TGTGCAAGTCGCTTAGAAGAGAGCAATCAGCCCCAGCATTTT
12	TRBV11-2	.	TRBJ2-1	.	CASSLVAVEQFF	TGTGCCAGCAGCTTAGTGGCGGTGGAGCAGTTCTTC
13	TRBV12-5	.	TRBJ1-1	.	CASGSQGGLEAFF	TGTGCTAGTGGTTCACAGGGCGGCCTTGAAGCTTTCTTT
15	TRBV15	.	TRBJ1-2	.	CATSRGGAGNYGYTF	TGTGCCACCAGCAGAGGTGGGGCGGGGAACTATGGCTACACCTTC
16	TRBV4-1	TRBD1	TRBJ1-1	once	CASSLVRQGINTEAFF	TGCGCCAGCAGCCTTGTTCGACAGGGAATAAACACTGAAGCTTTCTTT
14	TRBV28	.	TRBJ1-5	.	CASSGWQDYQPQHF	TGTGCCAGCAGTGGATGGCAGGACTATCAGCCCCAGCATTTT
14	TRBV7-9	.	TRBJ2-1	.	CLCGGQSSYNEQFF	TGTCTGTGTGGAGGGCAGAGCTCCTACAATGAGCAGTTCTTC
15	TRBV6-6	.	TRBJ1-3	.	CASRGGQSSWNTIYF	TGTGCCAGCAGGGGAGGACAGAGCTCTTGGAACACCATATATTTT
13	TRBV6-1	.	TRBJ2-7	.	CASSTNGQYEQYF	TGTGCCAGCAGTACCAACGGACAGTACGAGCAGTACTTC
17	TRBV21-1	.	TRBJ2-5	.	CASRLSWGAGEKETQYF	TGTGCCAGCAGACTCAGTTGGGGAGCGGGGGAAAAAGAGACCCAGTACTTC
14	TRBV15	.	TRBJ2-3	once	CATSRDPGADTQYF	TGTGCCACCAGCAGAGATCCAGGGGCTGATACGCAGTATTTT
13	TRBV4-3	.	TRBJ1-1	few	CASSQDANTEAFF	TGCGCCAGCAGCCAAGATGCGAACACTGAAGCTTTCTTT
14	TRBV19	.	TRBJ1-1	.	CASMGGRVNTEAFF	TGTGCCAGTATGGGGGGGCGGGTGAACACTGAAGCTTTCTTT
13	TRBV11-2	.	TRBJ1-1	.	CASSLQEPAEAFF	TGTGCCAGCAGCTTACAGGAACCGGCGGAAGCTTTCTTT
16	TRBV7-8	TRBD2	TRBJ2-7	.	CASSTGATSGFYEQYF	TGTGCCAGCAGCACCGGCGCAACTAGCGGGTTCTACGAGCAGTACTTC
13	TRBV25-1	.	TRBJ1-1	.	CASSSQGNTEAFF	TGTGCCAGCAGTTCACAGGGAAACACTGAAGCTTTCTTT
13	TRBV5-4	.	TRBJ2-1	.	CASSPRDVDEQFF	TGTGCCAGCAGCCCGAGGGACGTGGATGAGCAGTTCTTC
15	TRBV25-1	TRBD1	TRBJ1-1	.	CASSGPHRGDTEAFF	TGTGCCAGCAGTGGTCCCCACAGGGGTGACACTGAAGCTTTCTTT
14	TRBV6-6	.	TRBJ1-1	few	CASILPAGNTEAFF	TGTGCCAGCATATTACCGGCGGGCAACACTGAAGCTTTCTTT
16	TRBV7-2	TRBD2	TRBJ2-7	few	CASSQVSGLAGYEQYF	TGTGCCAGCAGCCAAGTTTCGGGACTAGCGGGTTACGAGCAGTACTTC
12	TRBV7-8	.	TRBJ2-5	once	CASSLFLETQYF	TGTGCCAGCAGCTTATTTCTAGAGACCCAGTACTTC
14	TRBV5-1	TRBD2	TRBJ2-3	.	CASTLAGVTDTQYF	TGCGCCAGCACCCTAGCGGGGGTCACAGATACGCAGTATTTT
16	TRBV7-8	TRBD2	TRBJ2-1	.	CASGDLSGGATDEQFF	TGTGCCAGCGGTGACCTTAGCGGGGGGGCCACGGATGAGCAGTTCTTC
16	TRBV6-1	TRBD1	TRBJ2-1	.	CASSEGETGPYNEQFF	TGTGCCAGCAGTGAAGGGGAGACAGGGCCCTACAATGAGCAGTTCTTC
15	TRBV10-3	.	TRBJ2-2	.	CAISESGGPAGELFF	TGTGCCATCAGTGAAAGTGGGGGGCCCGCCGGGGAGCTGTTTTTT
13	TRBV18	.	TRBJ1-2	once	CASSPGENYGYTF	TGTGCCAGCTCACCAGGAGAGAACTATGGCTACACCTTC
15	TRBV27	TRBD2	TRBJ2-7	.	CASSLTSGGVYEQYF	TGTGCCAGCAGTTTAACTAGCGGGGGAGTCTACGAGCAGTACTTC
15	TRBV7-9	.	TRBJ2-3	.	CASSLVGGSTDTQYF	TGTGCCAGCAGCTTAGTTGGGGGTTCCACAGATACGCAGTATTTT
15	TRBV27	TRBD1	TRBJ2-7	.	CASSPRDRFSYEQYF	TGTGCCAGCAGTCCTAGGGACAGATTCTCCTACGAGCAGTACTTC
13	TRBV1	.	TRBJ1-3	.	CTSSQDGPPGPIF	TGCACCAGCAGCCAAGACGGACCCCCGGGACCGATTTTT
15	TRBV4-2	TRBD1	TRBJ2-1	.	CASSQPGQGAHEQFF	TGTGCCAGCAGCCAACCGGGACAGGGGGCCCATGAGCAGTTCTTC
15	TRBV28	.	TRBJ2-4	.	CASSLSLIAKNIQYF	TGTGCCAGCAGTTTATCTCTGATAGCCAAAAACATTCAGTACTTC
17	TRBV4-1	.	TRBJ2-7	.	CASSQDGPGRQIYEQYF	TGCGCCAGCAGCCAAGATGGGCCGGGGAGACAGATCTACGAGCAGTACTTC
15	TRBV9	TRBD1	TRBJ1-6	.	CASSVMGQGDSPLHF	TGTGCCAGCAGCGTAATGGGGCAGGGGGATTCACCCCTCCACTTT
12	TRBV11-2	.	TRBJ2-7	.	CASSSPSYEQYF	TGTGCCAGCAGCTCGCCTTCCTACGAGCAGTACTTC
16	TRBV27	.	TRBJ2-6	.	CASSSTGTPGANVLTF	TGTGCCAGCAGTTCCACCGGGACGCCTGGGGCCAACGTCCTGACTTTC
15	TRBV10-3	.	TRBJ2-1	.	CAISEGGGLDNEQFF	TGTGCCATCAGTGAAGGGGGGGGCTTGGACAATGAGCAGTTCTTC
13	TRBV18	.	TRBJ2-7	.	CASSPPAGDEQYF	TGTGCCAGCTCACCGCCGGCCGGGGACGAGCAGTACTTC
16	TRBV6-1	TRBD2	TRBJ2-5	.	CASSASSGGAVETQYF	TGTGCCAGCAGTGCTTCAAGCGGGGGGGCAGTAGAGACCCAGTACTTC
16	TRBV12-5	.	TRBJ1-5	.	CASGLPINGSNQPQHF	TGTGCTAGTGGTTTGCCCATCAATGGGAGCAATCAGCCCCAGCATTTT
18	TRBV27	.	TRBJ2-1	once	CASSLSLPGQLGYNEQFF	TGTGCCAGCAGTTTATCCCTACCGGGTCAATTAGGGTACAATGAGCAGTTCTTC
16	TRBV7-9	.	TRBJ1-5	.	CASSYQGGGNNQPQHF	TGTGCCAGCAGTTATCAGGGAGGTGGGAACAATCAGCCCCAGCATTTT